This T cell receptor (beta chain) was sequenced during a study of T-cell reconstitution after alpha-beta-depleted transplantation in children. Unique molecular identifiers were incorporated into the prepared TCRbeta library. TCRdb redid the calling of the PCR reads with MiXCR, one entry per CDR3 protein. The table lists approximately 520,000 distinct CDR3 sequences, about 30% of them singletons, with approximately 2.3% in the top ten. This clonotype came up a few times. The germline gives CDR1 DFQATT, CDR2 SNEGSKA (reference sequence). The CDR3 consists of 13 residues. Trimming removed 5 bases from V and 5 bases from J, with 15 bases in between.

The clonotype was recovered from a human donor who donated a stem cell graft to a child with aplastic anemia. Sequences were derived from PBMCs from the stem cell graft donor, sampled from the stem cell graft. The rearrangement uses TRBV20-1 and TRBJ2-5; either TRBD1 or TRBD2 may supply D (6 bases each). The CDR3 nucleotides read TGCAGTGCTCACAGGGAGGCTGGGGAGACCCAGTACTTC. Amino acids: CSAHREAGETQYF.